This TCR beta chain was sequenced during a study of cytomegalovirus exposure and HLA in healthy donors. V shed 1 base and J 7 bases; nucleotides not matched to a gene: 9. CDR3 length: 16 residues. The V gene's germline CDR1 is LGHNA and CDR2 YNFKEQ. Overall study results and limits: The study listed 150 to 200 cytomegalovirus-associated TCR beta chains.

This PCR relied on a set of 60 Vbeta primers and 13 Jbeta primers. Using immunoSEQ multiplex PCR, the repertoire was profiled, and TCRdb retains in-frame clones only, with some absent. Of about 250,000 clones in the sample, about nine tenths are singletons; the top ten hold around 1.7%. Regarding this clone: Its matching antigen is unknown.

V gene TRBV4-2 combines with J gene TRBJ2-7; 11 bases agree with TRBD2. This TCR came from a girl aged 2 to 10 in good health and CMV-seronegative. Sequences were obtained from PBMCs. This chain's CDR3 is CASSQGIGTSGSEQYF. In DNA form, the CDR3 reads TGTGCCAGCAGCCAAGGGATTGGGACTAGCGGCTCGGAGCAGTACTTC.